Listed below are T cell receptor beta chains from one sample, sequenced in a study of CD8 T cells in Susac syndrome. One entry per CDR3 protein results from TCRdb running MiXCR on the immunoSEQ multiplex PCR reads. This table has around 160,000 distinct CDR3 sequences, around 93% appearing once. The sequencing input was CD4+ T cells from PBMCs. The receptors come from a human donor in good health. CDR3s include the opening cysteine and the closing phenylalanine or tryptophan. A D gene is named only where the DNA matches it firmly. Clone size is not always given. Where it is, it says once, few, many or a class for expanded clones.

- | TRBJ2-2 | - | TRBV2 | CASKKEYTGELFF | TGTGCCAGCAAAAAAGAGTACACCGGGGAGCTGTTTTTT
- | TRBJ1-1 | - | TRBV5-1 | CASSSGGGNTEAFF | TGCGCCAGCAGTTCTGGGGGGGGGAACACTGAAGCTTTCTTT
- | TRBJ1-1 | TRBD1 | TRBV2 | CASSEGGTGGSEAFF | TGTGCCAGCAGTGAAGGCGGGACAGGAGGGTCTGAAGCTTTCTTT
- | TRBJ2-5 | - | TRBV3-1 | CASSQGHEQETQYF | TGTGCCAGCAGCCAAGGCCACGAGCAAGAGACCCAGTACTTC
- | TRBJ1-2 | - | TRBV6-2/TRBV6-3 | CASSYSITYGYTF | TGTGCCAGCAGTTACTCGATAACCTATGGCTACACCTTC
- | TRBJ1-5 | - | TRBV20-1 | CSARGQSNQPQHF | TGCAGTGCTAGAGGGCAGAGCAATCAGCCCCAGCATTTT
- | TRBJ1-5 | TRBD1 | TRBV3-1 | CASSPGGYDQPQHF | TGTGCCAGCAGCCCAGGGGGGTACGATCAGCCCCAGCATTTT
- | TRBJ2-3 | - | TRBV29-1 | CSARETVHTDTQYF | TGCAGCGCCAGGGAGACCGTTCACACAGATACGCAGTATTTT
- | TRBJ1-4 | TRBD1 | TRBV20-1 | CSAKTGGVEKLFF | TGCAGTGCCAAAACAGGGGGAGTTGAAAAACTGTTTTTT
- | TRBJ2-1 | - | TRBV29-1 | CSVQGERPEQFF | TGCAGCGTTCAAGGGGAGCGTCCTGAGCAGTTCTTC
- | TRBJ2-7 | - | TRBV29-1 | CSVEEGQRRYF | TGCAGCGTTGAAGAAGGACAGAGAAGGTACTTC
once | TRBJ1-2 | TRBD1 | TRBV12-3/TRBV12-4 | CASSRQGKDYGYTF | TGTGCCAGCAGCCGACAGGGGAAGGACTATGGCTACACCTTC
- | TRBJ1-5 | - | TRBV19 | CASSLSRVQPQHF | TGTGCCAGTAGTTTGTCGCGGGTACAGCCCCAGCATTTT
- | TRBJ1-3 | - | TRBV5-6 | CASSLYRTGNTIYF | TGTGCCAGCAGCTTATACAGGACGGGAAACACCATATATTTT
once | TRBJ1-1 | TRBD1 | TRBV5-4 | CASSPTGEAHTEAFF | TGTGCCAGCAGCCCGACAGGGGAGGCGCACACTGAAGCTTTCTTT
- | TRBJ2-7 | TRBD2 | TRBV9 | CASSGSSGEREQYF | TGTGCCAGCAGCGGATCTAGCGGCGAAAGGGAGCAGTACTTC
- | TRBJ2-3 | - | TRBV7-2 | CASSLGEMSTDTQYF | TGTGCCAGCAGCTTAGGCGAAATGAGCACAGATACGCAGTATTTT
once | TRBJ1-2 | - | TRBV20-1 | CSARDQGIGKDGYTF | TGCAGTGCTAGAGATCAGGGGATAGGGAAAGATGGCTACACCTTC
- | TRBJ2-2 | TRBD2 | TRBV7-2 | CASSPSGGPAGELFF | TGTGCCAGCAGCCCTAGCGGGGGTCCGGCCGGGGAGCTGTTTTTT
- | TRBJ1-3 | - | TRBV4-2 | CASSQDGHSGNTIYF | TGTGCCAGCAGCCAAGATGGACACTCTGGAAACACCATATATTTT
- | TRBJ1-6 | - | TRBV5-1 | CASSLLGTDNSPLHF | TGCGCCAGCAGCTTGCTCGGGACGGATAATTCACCCCTCCACTTT
- | TRBJ2-5 | - | TRBV15 | CATSRPPQETQYF | TGTGCCACCAGCAGACCCCCCCAAGAGACCCAGTACTTC
- | TRBJ1-6 | TRBD1 | TRBV6-5 | CASSRRDRYNSPLHF | TGTGCCAGCAGCCGGAGGGACAGGTATAATTCACCCCTCCACTTT
- | TRBJ1-1 | - | TRBV6-6 | CASTPDRNTEAFF | TGTGCCAGCACCCCGGACAGGAACACTGAAGCTTTCTTT
- | TRBJ2-7 | TRBD1 | TRBV29-1 | CSVETTGGREQYF | TGCAGCGTTGAAACAACAGGGGGCCGCGAGCAGTACTTC
- | TRBJ2-7 | - | TRBV9 | CASSVDLGGTTKQYF | TGTGCCAGCAGCGTAGATCTGGGCGGAACTACGAAGCAGTACTTC
few | TRBJ2-3 | - | TRBV6-6 | CASSLPTSTDTQYF | TGTGCCAGCAGCCTCCCTACTAGCACAGATACGCAGTATTTT
- | TRBJ2-3 | - | TRBV7-9 | CAFHPDPDTQYF | TGTGCCTTCCATCCTGACCCAGATACGCAGTATTTT
- | TRBJ1-1 | TRBD1 | TRBV5-1 | CASSTTTGGGTEAFF | TGCGCCAGCAGCACTACTACAGGGGGCGGGACTGAAGCTTTCTTT
- | TRBJ1-2 | - | TRBV3-1 | CASSTRNYGYTF | TGTGCCAGCAGCACCCGGAACTATGGCTACACCTTC
- | TRBJ1-2 | TRBD1 | TRBV15 | CATEHGTDLGGYTF | TGTGCCACCGAACACGGGACAGATCTTGGTGGCTACACCTTC
- | TRBJ1-2 | - | TRBV19 | CASRRQGVGYGYTF | TGTGCCAGTAGAAGGCAGGGCGTAGGCTATGGCTACACCTTC
- | TRBJ1-2 | TRBD1 | TRBV20-1 | CSASDRGGGYTF | TGCAGTGCTAGTGACAGGGGAGGAGGCTACACCTTC
- | TRBJ2-7 | TRBD2 | TRBV6-5 | CASSYPGTSGASSYEQYF | TGTGCCAGCAGTTACCCAGGGACTAGCGGGGCTAGCTCCTACGAGCAGTACTTC
- | TRBJ2-1 | TRBD2 | TRBV20-1 | CSATDVTSGGAGRNEQFF | TGCAGTGCGACAGACGTGACTAGCGGGGGGGCGGGTAGGAATGAGCAGTTCTTC
- | TRBJ2-7 | - | TRBV20-1 | CSARIEGNSRASEQYF | TGCAGTGCTAGAATCGAGGGGAACTCACGGGCGAGCGAGCAGTACTTC
- | TRBJ1-3 | - | TRBV3-1 | CASSQTRNLPNTIYF | TGTGCCAGCAGCCAAACCCGAAACCTCCCCAACACCATATATTTT
- | TRBJ1-2 | - | TRBV20-1 | CSVRPGGYGYTF | TGCAGTGTTAGGCCGGGGGGCTATGGCTACACCTTC
- | TRBJ2-3 | - | TRBV5-1 | CASSFGSPDTQYF | TGCGCCAGCAGCTTTGGGAGCCCAGATACGCAGTATTTT
- | TRBJ2-6 | TRBD2 | TRBV27 | CASSSGGGWANVLTF | TGTGCCAGCAGTTCCGGGGGGGGCTGGGCCAACGTCCTGACTTTC
- | TRBJ2-5 | TRBD2 | TRBV5-4 | CASSLGGGMGETQYF | TGTGCCAGCAGCTTGGGCGGGGGGATGGGAGAGACCCAGTACTTC
few | TRBJ2-3 | - | TRBV28 | CASSLQADTQYF | TGTGCCAGCAGTTTACAAGCAGATACGCAGTATTTT
- | TRBJ2-3 | - | TRBV7-9 | CASSLISAVDTQYF | TGTGCCAGCAGCCTTATATCTGCGGTGGATACGCAGTATTTT
- | TRBJ2-7 | - | TRBV3-1 | CASSPQGPEQYF | TGTGCCAGCAGCCCACAGGGTCCCGAGCAGTACTTC
- | TRBJ2-7 | TRBD1 | TRBV5-1 | CASSPQGQASSYEQYF | TGCGCCAGCAGCCCCCAGGGACAGGCGAGCTCCTACGAGCAGTACTTC
- | TRBJ2-7 | TRBD1 | TRBV7-9 | CASSTQGAYEQYF | TGTGCCAGCAGCACACAGGGGGCTTACGAGCAGTACTTC
- | TRBJ2-7 | - | TRBV20-1 | CSASSGGGPYEQYF | TGCAGTGCTAGCTCAGGCGGGGGCCCTTACGAGCAGTACTTC
- | TRBJ2-5 | TRBD2 | TRBV20-1 | CSADRGGKTQYF | TGCAGTGCTGATCGGGGGGGTAAGACCCAGTACTTC
- | TRBJ2-7 | - | TRBV3-1 | CASSLADRSSYEQYF | TGTGCCAGCAGCCTTGCCGACCGGAGCTCCTACGAGCAGTACTTC
- | TRBJ1-2 | - | TRBV12-3/TRBV12-4 | CASSLALRAAGYTF | TGTGCCAGCAGTTTAGCGCTGAGAGCAGCTGGCTACACCTTC
- | TRBJ1-2 | TRBD1 | TRBV5-1 | CASSELGQGDGYTF | TGCGCCAGCAGCGAACTGGGACAGGGAGATGGCTACACCTTC
- | TRBJ1-1 | TRBD1 | TRBV12-3/TRBV12-4 | CASSHRGRTEAFF | TGTGCCAGCAGTCACAGGGGGCGGACTGAAGCTTTCTTT
- | TRBJ2-1 | TRBD1 | TRBV6-1 | CAGQVMTGAASGQFF | TGTGCCGGACAGGTTATGACAGGGGCCGCGTCGGGGCAGTTCTTC